A single sample is the source of the 28 T cell receptor beta chains below, sequenced in a study of T-cell reconstitution after alpha-beta-depleted transplantation in children. Unique molecular identifiers were used to barcode this TCRbeta library. MiXCR, applied by TCRdb to the PCR reads, yields one record per CDR3 protein. The profile shows hundreds of thousands of distinct CDR3 sequences, 10% to 15% of them singletons. The input for sequencing was PBMCs, mostly from graft donor cells, taken 360 days after TCRalphabeta/CD19-depleted stem cell transplant. The receptor set was obtained from a male patient between 5 and 17 years old who had a stem cell transplant for acute myeloid leukemia, so the T cells may come from the graft donor.

V gene TRBV5-1 combines with J gene TRBJ1-5, with TRBD1 identical over 9 bases. Unmatched junction bases numbered 10, after V lost 4 bases and J lost 5 bases. The CDR3 consists of 16 residues. Germline CDR1 SGHRS, CDR2 YFSETQ. CDR3 region: CASSPGTGLGYQPQHF. The CDR3 nucleotides are TGCGCCAGCAGCCCTGGGACAGGGTTGGGGTATCAGCCCCAGCATTTT.

This clonotype was found a few times. V is TRBV25-1 and J is TRBJ2-5; no firm D call. With 10 bases removed from V and 5 bases from J, the gap between germline ends came to 11 bases. Germline V CDR1 and CDR2: MGHDK, SYGVNS. This CDR3 comprises 11 residues. CDR3 in amino acids: CATHHSETQYF. The CDR3 bases are TGTGCCACCCATCACAGCGAGACCCAGTACTTC.

The chain joins TRBV7-8 to TRBJ2-3; 8 bases agree with TRBD1. The V and J ends lost 4 bases and 4 bases, in that order; junction bases with no gene match: 7. From germline, CDR1 is SGHVS and CDR2 FQNEAQ. The CDR3 contains 15 residues. In nucleotides, the CDR3 is TGTGCCAGCAGCTCAAGACAGGGGTTCGCAGATACGCAGTATTTT. As protein: CASSSRQGFADTQYF.

This clonotype was recorded many times. The genes are TRBV12-3 or TRBV12-4 and TRBJ2-7; D is possibly TRBD2 (7 bases). The CDR3 loop spans 16 amino acids. Trimming shortened V by 5 bases and J by 1 base, and 18 bases separated the two germline ends. The CDR3 DNA reads as TGTGCCAGCAGTGAAGACAGGTTGGGGGGGTCCTACGAGCAGTACTTC. As protein: CASSEDRLGGSYEQYF.

This clonotype was counted many times. V is TRBV28 and J is TRBJ2-2, with TRBD1 as a possible D gene (6 bases). Germline V gene lookup returns CDR1 MDHEN and CDR2 SYDVKM. The CDR3 totals 16 residues. Deletions cut 6 bases from V and 1 base from J, with 15 bases between. The CDR3 DNA is TGTGCCAGCAGCTCGATCAGGGGCTTGAACACCGGGGAGCTGTTTTTT. This translates into CASSSIRGLNTGELFF.

The chain joins TRBV28 to TRBJ2-1, with TRBD2 identical over 11 bases. The CDR3 length is 14 residues. Germline V gene sequence: CDR1 MDHEN, CDR2 SYDVKM. Germline trimming cut 11 bases from V and 3 bases from J; bases unmatched to any gene: 6. CDR3 bases: TGTGCCGGGACTAGCGGCTCCCACTACAATGAGCAGTTCTTC. Translated, it gives CAGTSGSHYNEQFF.

The V call is TRBV27, the J call TRBJ2-1; TRBD1 is a possible D gene (5 bases). Germline V gives CDR1 MNHEY, CDR2 SMNVEV (reference sequence). The CDR3 runs to 16 residues. V lost 5 bases and J lost 4, with 18 bases in between. DNA of the CDR3: TGTGCCAGCAGTCAACAGGTCGCGAGGCTATACAATGAGCAGTTCTTC. Protein sequence: CASSQQVARLYNEQFF.

This chain connects TRBV7-2 to TRBJ1-2; D call uncertain. Germline V lookup: CDR1 SGHTA, CDR2 FQGNSA. The length of the CDR3 is 15 residues. V lost 4 bases and J lost 0, with 12 bases in between. CDR3 nucleotide sequence: TGTGCCAGCAGCTCTGGACCGCAAGCTAACTATGGCTACACCTTC. It encodes CASSSGPQANYGYTF. The whole variable domain, filled in from reference TRBV7-2 and TRBJ1-2, reads GAGVSQSPSNKVTEKGKDVELRCDPISGHTALYWYRQSLGQGLEFLIYFQGNSAPDKSGLPSDRFSAERTGGSVSTLTIQRTQQEDSAVYLCASSSGPQANYGYTFGSGTRLTVV.

The chain carries TRBV9 and TRBJ2-5; TRBD1 aligns across 8 bases. The V and J ends lost 6 bases and 5 bases, in that order; junction bases with no gene match: 15. Looked up from germline, CDR1 is SGDLS and CDR2 is YYNGEE. CDR3 length equals 16 residues. Written as DNA, the CDR3 is TGTGCCAGCACCCCCCACCGAGGACAGGGAGAGGAGACCCAGTACTTC. Encoded protein: CASTPHRGQGEETQYF.

This clonotype was seen more than once but under ten times. The chain uses TRBV6-2 or TRBV6-3 and TRBJ2-6, with D perhaps assigned TRBD1 or TRBD2 (6 bases each). Germline CDR1 and CDR2: MNHEY and SVGEGT. The CDR3 contains 18 residues. The V end was cut by 7 bases, the J end by 3 bases, with 22 bases between. The CDR3 DNA reads TGTGCCAGCAATCAACCCTTGGGGGGCGCAGATGGGGCCAACGTCCTGACTTTC. Translated, it gives CASNQPLGGADGANVLTF.

At least ten counts were recorded for this clonotype. The rearrangement links TRBV28 to TRBJ2-1, with TRBD2 identical over 11 bases. The CDR3 totals 15 residues. Germline V gene sequence: CDR1 MDHEN, CDR2 SYDVKM. The V gene end was trimmed by 4 bases and the J gene end by 5 bases; junction bases not matched to a gene: 4. For the CDR3, the DNA is TGTGCCAGCAGTTCCCCGGGACTAGCGGACAATGAGCAGTTCTTC. It codes for CASSSPGLADNEQFF.

The sample holds one count of this clonotype. The chain is built from TRBV30 and TRBJ1-3; D call uncertain. From germline, CDR1 is GTSNPN and CDR2 SVGIG (reference sequence). V shed 0 bases and J shed 2 bases, with 14 bases lying between them. This CDR3 spans 16 amino acids. Written as DNA, the CDR3 is TGTGCCTGGAGTGTGTTCCGGGCGGGTCCTGGAAACACCATATATTTT. Encoded protein: CAWSVFRAGPGNTIYF.

This clonotype has only a few counts. V usage is TRBV5-5 and J usage is TRBJ2-7; D gene ambiguous. The germline CDR1 and CDR2 sequences are SGHKS and YYEKEE (reference sequence). This CDR3 is built from 17 residues. V lost 0 bases to trimming and J lost 3 bases, with 19 bases between them. In nucleotides, the CDR3 is TGTGCCAGCAGCTTGGTAGCCCCCCCGGGCCAGATCTACGAGCAGTACTTC. This codes for CASSLVAPPGQIYEQYF.

In this sample, this clonotype turned up a few times. This chain links TRBV20-1 with TRBJ2-1; 8 nucleotides line up with TRBD2. V shed 3 bases, J shed 5 bases, and the junction held 6 bases outside the gene matches. Germline CDR1 is DFQATT and CDR2 is SNEGSKA (reference sequence). The CDR3 loop spans 14 amino acids. CDR3 sequence: CSASGTSGDNEQFF. CDR3 sequence (DNA): TGCAGTGCTAGTGGGACTAGTGGGGACAATGAGCAGTTCTTC.

The table lists this clonotype with many counts. This chain joins TRBV29-1 and TRBJ2-7, with D uncertain. Trimming cost V 4 bases and J 1 base, with 5 bases left between them. There are 11 residues in the CDR3. The germline gives CDR1 SQVTM, CDR2 ANQGSEA. The CDR3 DNA reads TGCAGCGTTGGCCAGTCCTACGAGCAGTACTTC. Translation gives CSVGQSYEQYF.

The rearrangement uses TRBV7-8 and TRBJ2-2, with TRBD2 matching 12 bases. The ends lost 7 bases at V and 6 bases at J; junction bases unmatched: 9. Germline CDR1 is SGHVS and CDR2 is FQNEAQ. The CDR3 totals 16 residues. In DNA form, the CDR3 reads TGTGCCAGCATCCCTAGCGGGAGGGCCGTCTCCGGGGAGCTGTTTTTT. As protein: CASIPSGRAVSGELFF.

The J gene is TRBJ2-2, the V gene TRBV7-6; possible D gene TRBD1, 6 bases. The CDR3 has 17 amino acids. V dropped 8 bases and J dropped 3 bases, with 22 bases sitting between them. CDR1 is SGHVS and CDR2 is FNYEAQ in the germline V gene. The CDR3 DNA follows: TGTGCCAGCGGTGAAAAACAGGGCGAGGGGGACACCGGGGAGCTGTTTTTT. It is translated as CASGEKQGEGDTGELFF.

A few counts support this clonotype. The genes are TRBV5-1 and TRBJ2-5, with 9 positions matching TRBD2. The CDR3 covers 16 residues. V lost 5 bases to trimming and J lost 1 base; unmatched junction nucleotides: 9. Germline-derived CDR1 and CDR2 are SGHRS and YFSETQ. The CDR3 loop is CASSWPTSGLQETQYF. The CDR3 DNA reads TGCGCCAGCAGTTGGCCGACTAGCGGCCTCCAAGAGACCCAGTACTTC.

In its sample, this clonotype ranks as medium-sized. The genes are TRBV29-1 and TRBJ2-1; 7 bases map to TRBD2. With 7 bases clipped from V and 8 bases from J, the junction kept 11 bases outside the gene matches. The CDR3 spans 13 residues. Looked up from germline, CDR1 is SQVTM and CDR2 is ANQGSEA. CDR3 in DNA: TGCAGCGCCCGAGGATGGGGGGGTTATGAGCAGTTCTTC. It yields the protein CSARGWGGYEQFF.

The chain employs TRBV4-3 and TRBJ2-7; 8 nucleotides match TRBD2. Germline trimming cut 0 bases from V and 3 bases from J; bases unmatched to any gene: 10. CDR3 length equals 17 residues. Per germline, CDR1 LGHNA and CDR2 YSLEER. CDR3 in DNA: TGCGCCAGCAGCCAAGATCACGCGACTAGCGCAGACTACGAGCAGTACTTC. It yields the protein CASSQDHATSADYEQYF.

This clonotype occurred a few times. Here the CDR3 DNA reads TGTGCCAGCAGTTTCAGGGGGGGCGACATCCTCCCCTCCTACAATGAGCAGTTCTTC. It codes for CASSFRGGDILPSYNEQFF. The V call is TRBV12-3 or TRBV12-4, the J call TRBJ2-1, with D possibly being TRBD1 or TRBD2 (7 bases each). The CDR3 covers 19 residues. V shed 3 bases and J shed 0 bases, with 21 bases lying between them.

In this sample, this clonotype turned up a few times. The rearrangement uses TRBV15 and TRBJ1-3, with D uncertain. V dropped 3 bases and J dropped 2 bases, with 2 bases sitting between them. Germline V gene lookup returns CDR1 LNHNV and CDR2 YYDKDF (reference sequence). The CDR3 is 12 residues long. The CDR3 protein is CATSSPGNTIYF. The CDR3 DNA reads as TGTGCCACCAGCAGCCCTGGAAACACCATATATTTT.

V is TRBV6-1 and J is TRBJ2-7; no reliable D call. The CDR3 runs 14 residues. Trimming removed 5 bases from V and 6 bases from J, with 17 bases in between. CDR1 and CDR2 (germline): MNHNS, SASEGT. The chain's CDR3 is CASSQMDGASEQYF. Here the CDR3 DNA reads TGTGCCAGCAGTCAGATGGACGGTGCCTCCGAGCAGTACTTC.

This clonotype has more than one count but fewer than ten. The chain carries TRBV5-1 and TRBJ1-6; possibly TRBD1 for D (5 bases). The CDR3 length is 15 residues. The V gene lost 2 bases and the J gene lost 7 bases, with 13 bases spanning the gap. CDR1 is SGHRS and CDR2 is YFSETQ in the germline V gene. CDR3 residues: CASSFVAGGNSPLHF. CDR3 DNA: TGCGCCAGCAGCTTCGTCGCGGGGGGGAATTCACCCCTCCACTTT. The full variable domain, its missing parts supplied by reference TRBV5-1 and TRBJ1-6, is KAGVTQTPRYLIKTRGQQVTLSCSPISGHRSVSWYQQTPGQGLQFLFEYFSETQRNKGNFPGRFSGRQFSNSRSEMNVSTLELGDSALYLCASSFVAGGNSPLHFGNGTRLTVT.

This clonotype has more than one count but fewer than ten. The CDR3 sequence is CASSDVTFVSYEQYF. The CDR3 DNA follows: TGTGCCAGCAGTGACGTGACTTTCGTATCTTACGAGCAGTACTTC. This chain links TRBV2 with TRBJ2-7; D remains unclear. CDR3 length: 15 residues. V was clipped by 3 bases and J by 4 bases, with 16 bases between them. In germline, CDR1 is SNHLY, CDR2 FYNNEI.

This clonotype occurred many times. CDR3 sequence: CASRPDSYEQYF. The DNA of the CDR3 is TGCGCCAGCAGACCGGACTCCTACGAGCAGTACTTC. J is TRBJ2-7 and V is TRBV5-1, with unresolved D. Trimming stripped 5 bases from V and 0 bases from J, with 6 bases between. In germline, CDR1 is SGHRS, CDR2 YFSETQ. CDR3 length: 12 amino acids.

This clonotype came up many times. The rearrangement links TRBV12-3 or TRBV12-4 to TRBJ2-1; D possibly corresponds to TRBD1 (7 bases). The CDR3 is 16 amino acids. The germline V and J ends were trimmed by 5 bases and 8 bases, with 22 bases remaining between them. The CDR3 nucleotides read TGTGCCAGCAGTATACGACAGGGTAGAACGGGGGATGAGCAGTTCTTC. It is translated as CASSIRQGRTGDEQFF.

This clonotype was detected ten times or more. The gene calls are TRBV28 and TRBJ2-7; 8 nucleotides align to TRBD1. Germline lookup yields CDR1 MDHEN and CDR2 SYDVKM. J gave up 1 base and V 2 bases, and 4 bases lay outside the gene matches. The CDR3 extends over 15 amino acids. CDR3 in amino acids: CASSLRTGISYEQYF. The DNA for the CDR3 is TGTGCCAGCAGTTTAAGGACAGGGATTTCCTACGAGCAGTACTTC.